The rows below give T cell receptor beta chains drawn from one sample of a study of blood T cell repertoires in COVID-19. TCRdb's table, derived via immunoSEQ multiplex PCR, lists solely in-frame clones and lacks some. The data show about 68,000 clones, approximately 84% seen once. The specimen was peripheral blood. The receptor source for this set is a man in his fifties with active COVID-19. CDR3s include the opening cysteine and the closing phenylalanine or tryptophan. The order of the fields is J gene, V gene, CDR3 protein.

TRBJ1-2	TRBV25-1	CASSESRLYGYTF
TRBJ2-2	TRBV5-4	CASSRGLGSNGELFF
TRBJ2-7	TRBV5-4	CASSGSVKNEQYF
TRBJ1-6	TRBV14	CASTPRGNSPLHF
TRBJ1-1	TRBV5-6	CASSLSLYDAVNTEAFF
TRBJ2-2	TRBV30	CAFWTGNTGELFF
TRBJ2-5	TRBV29-1	CSVTGTAMKWETQYF
TRBJ1-3	TRBV4-2	CASSQDPGGTGNTIYF
TRBJ1-1	TRBV7-6	CASSPRQGLDTEAFF
TRBJ2-2	TRBV27	CASSPQITGETGELFF
TRBJ2-7	TRBV27	CATAPGTQSSYEQYF
TRBJ2-3	TRBV5-4	CASSLDRGPAYTQYF
TRBJ1-5	TRBV21-1	CASRAKKRYSNQPQHF
TRBJ2-6	TRBV15	CATSRAGSGANVLTF
TRBJ2-2	TRBV2	CASSVGEGAGELFF
TRBJ2-1	TRBV15	CATSRGDSGGEQFF
TRBJ1-2	TRBV6-1	CASSASRTGGGYGYTF
TRBJ2-3	TRBV2	CASRGTGVVDTQYF
TRBJ1-1	TRBV4-3	CASSGHLFGEAFF
TRBJ1-6	TRBV7-2	CASSLDGGVNSPLHF
TRBJ1-4	TRBV12-5	CASGLVPHGEKLFF
TRBJ2-2	TRBV10-3	CAMVLIANTGELFF
TRBJ2-2	TRBV6-5	CASSSGINTGELFF
TRBJ2-7	TRBV2	CASSPTSYEQYF
TRBJ2-5	TRBV5-4	CASSLPHTGPETQYF
TRBJ1-5	TRBV19	CASSRVSQPQHF
TRBJ2-1	TRBV5-6	CASSSREAGVSYNEQFF
TRBJ1-1	TRBV11-2	CASSSNPGQRNTEAFF
TRBJ2-7	TRBV2	CASSTRANEQYF
TRBJ1-4	TRBV28	CASSPGGTEEGEKLFF
TRBJ2-7	TRBV5-4	CASSSSSRGLDEQYF
TRBJ2-7	TRBV19	CASSTGLEQYF
TRBJ1-6	TRBV27	CASSLGPTSYNSPLHF
TRBJ1-2	TRBV6-2/TRBV6-3	CASSYQGAHGYTF
TRBJ2-7	TRBV20-1	CSASFGLAVYEQYF
TRBJ2-3	TRBV6-5	CASRGPGIGTDTQYF
TRBJ2-2	TRBV14	CASSQKAGGRTGELFF
TRBJ2-7	TRBV4-2	CASSQVAAGSPYEQYF
TRBJ2-1	TRBV13	CASSAETSGRWGEQFF
TRBJ2-7	TRBV2	CASSEMGQGAYEQYF
TRBJ2-1	TRBV29-1	CSGSSNEQFF
TRBJ1-2	TRBV30	CAWISAGRFNYGYTF
TRBJ2-3	TRBV9	CASSPWSVDTQYF
TRBJ2-5	TRBV19	CASQGGSWATQYF
TRBJ2-3	TRBV11-3	CASSLEGQAGDTQYF
TRBJ1-4	TRBV5-6	CASSEIIANEKLFF
TRBJ1-3	TRBV24-1	CATSDPRDREDTIYF
TRBJ1-1	TRBV5-1	CASSLPGQLNTEAFF
TRBJ2-5	TRBV21-1	CASSNCRSQETQYF
TRBJ1-4	TRBV19	CASSPTGSSGEKLFF
TRBJ1-4	TRBV18	CASSTSVGVDEKLFF
TRBJ2-7	TRBV7-9	CASSPSHSYEQYF
TRBJ1-4	TRBV7-2	CASSSPETAATNEKLFF
TRBJ2-7	TRBV19	CASSIASGGVYEQYF
TRBJ2-5	TRBV7-2	CASSLSGGTQYF
TRBJ2-1	TRBV5-5	CASSLDLGKYNEQFF
TRBJ1-3	TRBV7-9	CASSPVLEGNTIYF
TRBJ2-7	TRBV7-9	CASCQGAYEQYF
TRBJ2-1	TRBV15	CATRRYPGQGLYNEQFF
TRBJ1-4	TRBV7-2	CASSSSGLGNEKLFF